The T cell receptor (beta chain) under discussion was sequenced for a study of OX40 agonist ivuxolimab in advanced cancers. Overall study: From 23 to 79 years was the age range, with a mean of around 54 years, and about 83% were male.

Study-wide results and limits: Among expanded peripheral T cells, antigen specificity went undetermined. Nonresponders, in some cases, also had low normalized T-cell clonal expansion.

In the case of this clone: Its matching antigen is unknown.

Measured with immunoSEQ multiplex PCR; TCRdb has only the in-frame clones, and not every one. The profile shows some 83,000 clones, about 89% of them singletons. The input for sequencing was CD4+ or CD8+ T cells sorted from blood, taken in a trial of the OX40 agonist ivuxolimab. This receptor was obtained from an adult with an advanced solid tumor such as melanoma, head and neck, liver or kidney cancer.

DNA for the CDR3: TGTGCCAGCAGCTCCCCTACCAAAAGCTCCTACAATGAGCAGTTCTTC. Translating gives CASSSPTKSSYNEQFF. This sequence joins TRBV11-3 and TRBJ2-1; no clear D gene. V lost 4 bases to trimming and J lost 0 bases, with 13 bases between them. The CDR3 has 16 residues. Germline loops: CDR1 SGHNT, CDR2 YENEEA.